The rows below give T cell receptor beta chains drawn from one sample of a study of Ad26.COV2.S vaccination and SARS-CoV-2 variants. This table comes from immunoSEQ multiplex PCR, and its TCRdb copy is limited to in-frame clones, with some not included. The table includes more than 350,000 clones, about nine tenths detected once. Sequencing used peripheral blood, obtained in a trial of Ad26.COV2.S vaccine versus placebo. These receptors all stem from a person between 18 and 60 years old who received the Ad26.COV2.S COVID-19 vaccine or a placebo. Both conserved end residues are part of each CDR3. The D gene is left open where the match is weak. Clone size appears in some rows only: once, few, many, or a class for an expanded clone.

V gene	clone size	J gene	D gene	CDR3 DNA	CDR3 protein
TRBV19	-	TRBJ2-1	-	TGTGCCAGTAGTATTTGGGGGGGAGGGGGTGAGCAGTTCTTC	CASSIWGGGGEQFF
TRBV7-7	-	TRBJ2-1	-	TGTGCTAGCAGCTACAGAGCGAGCTCCTACAATGAGCAGTTCTTC	CASSYRASSYNEQFF
TRBV30	-	TRBJ1-1	TRBD1	TGTGCCTGGAGTCCACTCGGACAGGGGAGGTATCGGGGGAACACTGAAGCTTTCTTT	CAWSPLGQGRYRGNTEAFF
TRBV6-1	-	TRBJ1-2	-	TGTGCCAGCAGTGAGGGAGGGAAGGGCCTCGGGTATGGCTACACCTTC	CASSEGGKGLGYGYTF
TRBV7-9	-	TRBJ2-5	-	TGTGCCAGCAGCCATCGGGGAGCGAATCCCTACCAAGAGACCCAGTACTTC	CASSHRGANPYQETQYF
TRBV30	-	TRBJ1-3	-	TGTGCCTGGAGTGTAGTCGGAAACACCATATATTTT	CAWSVVGNTIYF
TRBV29-1	-	TRBJ2-7	-	TGCAGCGTTTTAGTGCGGGGAGTTGCTTACGAGCAGTACTTC	CSVLVRGVAYEQYF
TRBV2	-	TRBJ2-7	-	TGTGCCAGCACCCTGAAGGCGGCTAGCGGAGGGGGTAAGCAGTACTTC	CASTLKAASGGGKQYF
TRBV15	-	TRBJ2-2	-	TGTGCCACCAGCAGCGAGAACACCGGGGAGCTGTTTTTT	CATSSENTGELFF
TRBV7-9	-	TRBJ1-6	-	TGTGCCAGCAGCTTAGGGGCCTTGACCCTCCACTTT	CASSLGALTLHF
TRBV30	once	TRBJ2-3	-	TGTGCCTGGGGCCGGGGACCGGGGACAGATACGCAGTATTTT	CAWGRGPGTDTQYF
TRBV19	-	TRBJ2-2	TRBD2	TGTGCCAGTAGACGAACTAGCGGGAGTAGTCCCGGGGAGCTGTTTTTT	CASRRTSGSSPGELFF
TRBV18	-	TRBJ1-1	TRBD1	TGTGCCAGCTCAGCCGGGACAGGGGAGGGCACTGAAGCTTTCTTT	CASSAGTGEGTEAFF
TRBV28	-	TRBJ1-3	-	TGTGCCAGCAGTTTGAGGATGAGCGGCATCTCTGGAAACACCATATATTTT	CASSLRMSGISGNTIYF
TRBV10-2	-	TRBJ2-2	TRBD2	TGCGCCAGCGGGGCTAGCGGTGACACCGGGGAGCTGTTTTTT	CASGASGDTGELFF
TRBV7-9	-	TRBJ2-1	TRBD1	TGTGCCAGCAGCTTAGCTTCTGGACAGGGTCAGAATGAGCAGTTCTTC	CASSLASGQGQNEQFF
TRBV7-9	-	TRBJ2-7	TRBD1	TGTGCCAGCAACAAATGGGACAGGGTCTCCTACGAGCAGTACTTC	CASNKWDRVSYEQYF
TRBV13	-	TRBJ2-7	TRBD2	TGTGCCAGCAGCTTAGGATCTAGCGGGACCTACGAGCAGTACTTC	CASSLGSSGTYEQYF
TRBV10-3	-	TRBJ1-1	-	TGTGCCATCAGTGGGAGCCAGGTGAACACTGAAGCTTTCTTT	CAISGSQVNTEAFF
TRBV19	few	TRBJ1-2	-	TGTGCCAGTAGTTCTCAGCCGGGAGCCTTCTATGGCTACACCTTC	CASSSQPGAFYGYTF
TRBV11-3	-	TRBJ2-5	-	TGTGCCAGCAGCTTAGAGGGAACCCGAGGGGAGACCCAGTACTTC	CASSLEGTRGETQYF
TRBV2	-	TRBJ2-7	-	TGTGCCAGCAGTGTATTTGGCGGCTACGAGCAGTACTTC	CASSVFGGYEQYF
TRBV5-1	-	TRBJ2-3	TRBD2	TGCGCCAGCAGCTTGGGGGGTAGCGGGGCACGAGATACGCAGTATTTT	CASSLGGSGARDTQYF
TRBV24-1	-	TRBJ2-2	-	TGTGCCACCAGTGACCCCGGACTGCGGGAGCTGTTTTTT	CATSDPGLRELFF
TRBV28	-	TRBJ2-7	-	TGTGCCAGCAGACTAACCTCGGGACGGATCTACGAGCAGTACTTC	CASRLTSGRIYEQYF
TRBV29-1	-	TRBJ2-2	TRBD1	TGCAGCGTGACAGGGGAATGGGGCGGGGAGCTGTTTTTT	CSVTGEWGGELFF
TRBV30	-	TRBJ2-7	-	TGTGCCTCGAGGTTAGGGTTCTTCCACGAGCAGTACTTC	CASRLGFFHEQYF
TRBV7-2	once	TRBJ2-1	-	TGTGCCAGCAGCCAGCGGGTTACCGGGCCCTCCTACAATGAGCAGTTCTTC	CASSQRVTGPSYNEQFF
TRBV11-3	-	TRBJ2-7	TRBD2	TGTGCCAGCAGCTTAGGTGTCGGGAGCGGGGGTGCTGACGAGCAGTACTTC	CASSLGVGSGGADEQYF
TRBV21-1	-	TRBJ2-1	-	TGTGCCAGCAAACGAACAACCTGCAATGAGCAGTTCTTC	CASKRTTCNEQFF
TRBV7-2	-	TRBJ1-1	TRBD1	TGTGCCAGCAGCTTAGGCCGACAGGGGATGGTAGCTTTCTTT	CASSLGRQGMVAFF
TRBV7-6	-	TRBJ2-1	-	TGTGCCAGCAGCTCGGGAATTGAGCAGTTCTTC	CASSSGIEQFF
TRBV7-2	-	TRBJ1-2	-	TGTGCCAGCAGCTTAGAAAATAGGCTCCCCGGAGGCTACACCTTC	CASSLENRLPGGYTF
TRBV27	once	TRBJ2-2	-	TGTGCCAGCAGCCTTCAGGGGCGGTACACCGGGGAGCTGTTTTTT	CASSLQGRYTGELFF
TRBV12-3/TRBV12-4	-	TRBJ2-5	TRBD1	TGTGCCAGCAGTTTAGGGACAGGAGAGACCCAGTACTTC	CASSLGTGETQYF
TRBV30	-	TRBJ1-1	-	TGTGCCTGGAGAGGCTTCGGCACTGAAGCTTTCTTT	CAWRGFGTEAFF
TRBV6-2/TRBV6-3	-	TRBJ2-7	TRBD2	TGTGCCAGCAGTTACGGGGGGGACGGACGCTACGAGCAGTACTTC	CASSYGGDGRYEQYF
TRBV6-2/TRBV6-3	-	TRBJ2-1	TRBD2	TGTGCCAGCAGTTACAGGGGGACTCGCGGGAGGGGGGATGAGCAGTTCTTC	CASSYRGTRGRGDEQFF
TRBV7-2	-	TRBJ2-1	TRBD2	TGTGCCAGCAGCCCACGACTAGCGGGAGATAATGAGCAGTTCTTC	CASSPRLAGDNEQFF
TRBV6-2/TRBV6-3	-	TRBJ2-7	TRBD1	TGTGCCAGCAGTTACGACAGGGGGGGGCGCGAGCAGTACTTC	CASSYDRGGREQYF
TRBV7-9	-	TRBJ2-7	TRBD2	TGTGCCAGCAGCTTTAGCGGGAGGGCGATTGAAGAGCAGTACTTC	CASSFSGRAIEEQYF
TRBV4-3	-	TRBJ2-1	-	TGCGCCAGCAGCCAAGATATCCAAAGCTCCTACAATGAGCAGTTCTTC	CASSQDIQSSYNEQFF
TRBV6-5	-	TRBJ2-7	TRBD1	TGTGCCAGCAACCCGGGACAGACCTACGAGCAGTACTTC	CASNPGQTYEQYF
TRBV19	-	TRBJ1-6	-	TGTGCCAGTAGCGCCGACAGGCCCAATTCACCCCTCCACTTT	CASSADRPNSPLHF
TRBV6-5	-	TRBJ2-3	-	TGTGCCAGCAGTTACTCTTTAGCCACAGATACGCAGTATTTT	CASSYSLATDTQYF
TRBV9	once	TRBJ2-3	-	TGTGCCAGCAGCGTAGCTTCTAGCATCTTCACAGATACGCAGTATTTT	CASSVASSIFTDTQYF
TRBV27	-	TRBJ1-5	-	TGTGCCAGCGGCCTTTACGATCAGCCCCAGCATTTT	CASGLYDQPQHF
TRBV19	-	TRBJ2-6	-	TGTGCCAGTAGTTCGACAGGTTCTGGGGCCAACGTCCTGACTTTC	CASSSTGSGANVLTF
TRBV10-3	-	TRBJ2-7	-	TGTGCCATCAGGACAGAAAACTACGAGCAGTACTTC	CAIRTENYEQYF
TRBV6-5	-	TRBJ2-1	-	TGTGCCAGCCGACCAAGCTTAAACAATGAGCAGTTCTTC	CASRPSLNNEQFF
TRBV6-5	-	TRBJ1-6	-	TGTGCCAGCACCGCTCAGGGAGTCGGTTCACCCCTCCACTTT	CASTAQGVGSPLHF
TRBV28	-	TRBJ2-7	-	TGTGCCAGCACTGGGGGGCTGGAAGAGCAGTACTTC	CASTGGLEEQYF
TRBV12-3/TRBV12-4	-	TRBJ2-2	-	TGTGCCAGCAGTTTCAGTCTCCCCGGGGAGCTGTTTTTT	CASSFSLPGELFF
TRBV5-4	-	TRBJ1-2	-	TGTGCCAGCAGCTTGGCAGACGGGGAGGGTGGCTACACCTTC	CASSLADGEGGYTF
TRBV30	-	TRBJ2-1	TRBD2	TGTGCCTGGGTTACTAGCGGGCTTTACAATGAGCAGTTCTTC	CAWVTSGLYNEQFF